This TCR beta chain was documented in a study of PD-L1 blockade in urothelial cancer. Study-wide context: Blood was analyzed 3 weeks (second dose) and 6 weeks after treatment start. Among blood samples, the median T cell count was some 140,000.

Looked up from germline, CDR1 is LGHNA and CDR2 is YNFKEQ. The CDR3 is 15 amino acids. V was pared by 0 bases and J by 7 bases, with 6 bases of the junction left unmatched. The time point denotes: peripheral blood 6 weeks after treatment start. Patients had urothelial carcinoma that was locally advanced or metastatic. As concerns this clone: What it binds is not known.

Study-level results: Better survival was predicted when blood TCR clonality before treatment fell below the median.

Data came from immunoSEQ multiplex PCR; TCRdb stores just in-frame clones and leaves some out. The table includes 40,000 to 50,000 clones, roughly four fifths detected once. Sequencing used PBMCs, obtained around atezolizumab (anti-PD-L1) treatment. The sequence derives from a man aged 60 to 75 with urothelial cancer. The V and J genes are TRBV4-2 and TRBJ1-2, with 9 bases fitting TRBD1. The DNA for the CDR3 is TGTGCCAGCAGCCAAGATAGGACAGGGGTCCTTGGCTACACCTTC. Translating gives CASSQDRTGVLGYTF.